This T cell receptor (beta chain) is drawn from a study of T-cell memory formation after mild COVID-19. Points from the study as a whole: The appearance of some responding clones in pre-infection memory suggested that cross-reactive memory joined.

TCRdb re-called the 5' RACE reads through MiXCR, storing one row per CDR3 protein. The profile shows 100,000 to 150,000 distinct CDR3 sequences, over 15% of them singletons. Comment on this clonotype: Antigen: not known.

V lost 5 bases to trimming and J lost 0 bases, with 8 bases between them. CDR1 SGHAT and CDR2 FQDESV come from the germline V gene (reference sequence). CDR3 size: 13 residues. Sequenced material: PBMCs or a T cell subset sorted from them (not recorded which). J is TRBJ2-7 and V is TRBV11-1, with no clear D. The TCR was taken from a man between 18 and 35 years old who had mild COVID-19 (a few samples of this study predate the infection). Cell type and time point are not known. The CDR3 here is CASSRDVSYEQYV. In DNA, the CDR3 is TGTGCCAGCAGCCGTGACGTCTCCTACGAGCAGTACGTC.